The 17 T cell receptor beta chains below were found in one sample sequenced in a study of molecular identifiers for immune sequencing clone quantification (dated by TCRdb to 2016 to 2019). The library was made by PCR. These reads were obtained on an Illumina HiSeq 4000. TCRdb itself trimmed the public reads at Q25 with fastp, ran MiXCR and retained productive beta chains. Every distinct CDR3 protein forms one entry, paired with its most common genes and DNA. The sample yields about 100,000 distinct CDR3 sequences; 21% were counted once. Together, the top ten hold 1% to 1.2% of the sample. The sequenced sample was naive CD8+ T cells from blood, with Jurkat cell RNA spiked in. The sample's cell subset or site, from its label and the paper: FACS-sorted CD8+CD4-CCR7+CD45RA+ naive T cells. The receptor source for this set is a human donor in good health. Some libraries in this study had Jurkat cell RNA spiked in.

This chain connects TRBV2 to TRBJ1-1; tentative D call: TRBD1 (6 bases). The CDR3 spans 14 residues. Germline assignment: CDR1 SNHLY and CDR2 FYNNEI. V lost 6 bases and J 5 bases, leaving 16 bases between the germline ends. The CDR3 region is CASRQGLGATEAFF. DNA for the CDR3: TGTGCCAGCAGACAGGGTTTGGGTGCGACTGAAGCTTTCTTT.

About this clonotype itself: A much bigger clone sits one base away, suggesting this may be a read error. The CDR3 here is CTSGPTAGRDGETQYF. The CDR3 DNA sequence: TGTACTAGTGGACCTACTGCGGGGAGGGACGGAGAGACCCAGTACTTC. The chain links TRBV12-5 to TRBJ2-5; TRBD2 aligns across 7 bases. From germline, CDR1 is LGHNT and CDR2 FRNRAP. This CDR3 has 16 amino acids. Filled out from reference TRBV12-5 and TRBJ2-5, the complete variable domain reads DARVTQTPRHKVTEMGQEVTMRCQPILGHNTVFWYRQTMMQGLELLAYFRNRAPLDDSGMPKDRFSAEMPDATLATLKIQPSEPRDSAVYFCTSGPTAGRDGETQYFGPGTRLLVL.

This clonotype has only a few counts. The CDR3 nucleotides are TGTGCCAGTAGTAACACACGGACAGGGGACACCGGGGAGCTGTTTTTT. Protein: CASSNTRTGDTGELFF. The rearrangement joins TRBV19 to TRBJ2-2; 9 bases map to TRBD1. The CDR3 is 16 amino acids. V gave up 4 bases and J gave up 3 bases; unmatched junction bases: 6. Germline V lookup: CDR1 LNHDA, CDR2 SQIVND (reference sequence).

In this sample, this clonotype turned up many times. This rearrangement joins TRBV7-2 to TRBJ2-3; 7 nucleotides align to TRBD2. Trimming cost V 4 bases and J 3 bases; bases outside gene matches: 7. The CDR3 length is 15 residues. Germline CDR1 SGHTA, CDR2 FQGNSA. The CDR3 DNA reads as TGTGCCAGCAGCTCCCTGGGGGGGGAAACAGATACGCAGTATTTT. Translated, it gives CASSSLGGETDTQYF.

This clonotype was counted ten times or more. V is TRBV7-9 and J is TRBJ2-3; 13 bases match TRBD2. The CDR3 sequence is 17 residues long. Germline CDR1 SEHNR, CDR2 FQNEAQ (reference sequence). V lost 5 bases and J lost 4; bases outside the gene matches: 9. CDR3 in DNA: TGTGCCAGCAGCGCACGTACTAGCGGGAGGGCCTCAGATACGCAGTATTTT. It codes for CASSARTSGRASDTQYF.

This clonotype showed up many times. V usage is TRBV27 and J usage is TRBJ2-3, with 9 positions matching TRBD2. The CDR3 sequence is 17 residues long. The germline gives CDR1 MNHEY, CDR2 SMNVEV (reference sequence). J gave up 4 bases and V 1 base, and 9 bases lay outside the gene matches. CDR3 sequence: CASSLWFSGSASDTQYF. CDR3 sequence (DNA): TGTGCCAGCAGTTTATGGTTTAGCGGGAGCGCCTCAGATACGCAGTATTTT.

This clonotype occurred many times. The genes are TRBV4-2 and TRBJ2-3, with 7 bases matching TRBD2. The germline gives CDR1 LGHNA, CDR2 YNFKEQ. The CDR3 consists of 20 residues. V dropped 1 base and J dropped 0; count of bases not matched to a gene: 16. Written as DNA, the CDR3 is TGTGCCAGCAGCCAAGGGGGGGGTCTACCACCCGAGCCTAGCACAGATACGCAGTATTTT. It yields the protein CASSQGGGLPPEPSTDTQYF.

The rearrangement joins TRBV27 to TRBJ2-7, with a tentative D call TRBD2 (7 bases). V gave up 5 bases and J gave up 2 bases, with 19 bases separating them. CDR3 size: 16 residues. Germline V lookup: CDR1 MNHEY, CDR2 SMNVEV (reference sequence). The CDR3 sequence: CASSQLSPGGPYEQYF. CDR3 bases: TGTGCCAGCAGTCAGCTATCCCCGGGGGGCCCCTACGAGCAGTACTTC.

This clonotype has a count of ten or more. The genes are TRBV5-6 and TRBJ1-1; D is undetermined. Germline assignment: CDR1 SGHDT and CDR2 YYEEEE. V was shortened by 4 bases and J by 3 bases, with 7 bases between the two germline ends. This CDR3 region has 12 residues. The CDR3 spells CASSPGDTEAFF. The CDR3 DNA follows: TGTGCCAGCAGCCCCGGGGACACTGAAGCTTTCTTT.

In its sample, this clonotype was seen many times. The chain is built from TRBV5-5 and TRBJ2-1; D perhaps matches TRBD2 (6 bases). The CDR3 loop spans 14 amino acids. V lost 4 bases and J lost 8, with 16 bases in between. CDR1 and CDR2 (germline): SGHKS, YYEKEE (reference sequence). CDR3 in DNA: TGTGCCAGCAGCCTGCCCGGGGGTCGTGATGAGCAGTTCTTC. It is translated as CASSLPGGRDEQFF.

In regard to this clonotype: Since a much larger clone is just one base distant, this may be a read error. The CDR3 DNA is TGTGCCAGCAGTGCCGGGGGTGGGAGCGCAGATACGCAGTATTTT. Protein product: CASSAGGGSADTQYF. V is TRBV2 and J is TRBJ2-3, with D possibly being TRBD2 (6 bases). Germline V gives CDR1 SNHLY, CDR2 FYNNEI. V lost 4 bases and J 4 bases, leaving 15 bases between the germline ends. The CDR3 is 15 residues long.

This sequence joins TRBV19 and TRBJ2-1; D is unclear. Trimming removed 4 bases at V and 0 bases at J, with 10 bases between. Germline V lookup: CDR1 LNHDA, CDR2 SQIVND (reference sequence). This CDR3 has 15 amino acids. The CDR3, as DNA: TGTGCCAGTAGTAATTTGCCCAACTCCTACAATGAGCAGTTCTTC. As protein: CASSNLPNSYNEQFF.

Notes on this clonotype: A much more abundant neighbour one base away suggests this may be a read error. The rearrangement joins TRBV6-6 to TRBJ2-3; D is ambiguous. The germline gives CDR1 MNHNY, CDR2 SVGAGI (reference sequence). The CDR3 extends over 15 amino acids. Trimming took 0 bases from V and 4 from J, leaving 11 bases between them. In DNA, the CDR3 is TGTGCCAGCAGTTACTCCAACAGACCTTCAGATACGCAGTATTTT. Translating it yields CASSYSNRPSDTQYF.

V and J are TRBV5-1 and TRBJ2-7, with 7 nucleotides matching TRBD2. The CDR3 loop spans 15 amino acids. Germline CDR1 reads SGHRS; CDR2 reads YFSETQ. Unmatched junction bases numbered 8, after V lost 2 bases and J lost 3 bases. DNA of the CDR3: TGCGCCAGCAGCTTTGGAGCGGGAACTATCTACGAGCAGTACTTC. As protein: CASSFGAGTIYEQYF. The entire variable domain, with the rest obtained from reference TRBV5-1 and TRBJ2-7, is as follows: KAGVTQTPRYLIKTRGQQVTLSCSPISGHRSVSWYQQTPGQGLQFLFEYFSETQRNKGNFPGRFSGRQFSNSRSEMNVSTLELGDSALYLCASSFGAGTIYEQYFGPGTRLTVT.

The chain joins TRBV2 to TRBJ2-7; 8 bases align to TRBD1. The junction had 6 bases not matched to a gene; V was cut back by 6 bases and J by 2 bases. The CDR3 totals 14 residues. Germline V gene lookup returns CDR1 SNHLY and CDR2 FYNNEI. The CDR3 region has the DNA TGTGCCAGCAGGCCGGGACAGGCCCCCTACGAGCAGTACTTC. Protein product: CASRPGQAPYEQYF.

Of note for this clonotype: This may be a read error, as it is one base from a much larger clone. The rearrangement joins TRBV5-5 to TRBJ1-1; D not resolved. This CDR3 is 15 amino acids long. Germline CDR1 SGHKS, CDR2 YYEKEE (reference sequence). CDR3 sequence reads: CAGSLEVLMVTEAFF. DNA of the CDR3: TGTGCCGGCAGCTTGGAGGTCCTCATGGTTACTGAAGCTTTCTTT.

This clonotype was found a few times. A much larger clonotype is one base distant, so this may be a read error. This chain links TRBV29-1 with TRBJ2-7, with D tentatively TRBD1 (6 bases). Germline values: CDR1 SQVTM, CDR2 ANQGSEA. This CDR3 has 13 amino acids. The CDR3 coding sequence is TGCAGCGCTGAAGCAGGGGAGCCCTACGAGCAGTACTTC. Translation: CSAEAGEPYEQYF.